The clone carrying this T cell receptor (beta chain) has only a few counts. Peripheral blood samples of roughly 9.8 milliliters were drawn from each donor. This record belongs to a study of blood T cells in healthy people across ages. Germline lookup yields CDR1 DFQATT and CDR2 SNEGSKA (reference sequence). V lost 6 bases and J 7 bases, leaving 19 bases between the germline ends. This CDR3 comprises 15 residues. A J-beta primer mix and a sample-barcoded 5' primer were used in a second PCR of about 7 to 12 cycles. In TCRdb, the 5' RACE reads were re-called with MiXCR into one record per CDR3 protein. The sample shows 850,000 to 1,300,000 distinct CDR3 sequences, roughly 45% of them seen only once.

The chain recombines TRBV20-1 with TRBJ1-6; D gene uncertain. The sequence came from an older woman in good health. The sample taken for sequencing was blood. For the CDR3, the DNA is TGCAGTGCCCTCGGACCCGTGGGTCTCAATTCACCCCTCCACTTT. Its translation is CSALGPVGLNSPLHF.